These 16 T cell receptor beta chains share one sample of origin, sequenced in a study of blood T cell repertoires in COVID-19. Libraries were prepared by immunoSEQ multiplex PCR; TCRdb keeps only in-frame clonotypes and omits some of them. The sample gives about 380,000 clones, roughly 91% of which show up once; about 1.2% is in the top ten. Material for sequencing was PBMCs or T cells enriched from blood (not recorded which). The origin of the receptors is a woman between 18 and 29 years old who had recovered from COVID-19.

The chain employs TRBV7-3 and TRBJ1-1; 7 bases are shared with TRBD1. Germline CDR1 and CDR2: SGHTA and FQGTGA. This CDR3 spans 15 amino acids. V shed 4 bases, J shed 10 bases, and the junction held 15 bases outside the gene matches. CDR3 protein: CASSSTSDRPSIAFF. In DNA, the CDR3 is TGTGCCAGCAGCTCGACTTCGGACAGGCCCTCGATAGCTTTCTTT. Looking up the rest from reference TRBV7-3 and TRBJ1-1 gives the full variable domain: GAGVSQTPSNKVTEKGKYVELRCDPISGHTALYWYRQSLGQGPEFLIYFQGTGAADDSGLPNDRFFAVRPEGSVSTLKIQRTERGDSAVYLCASSSTSDRPSIAFFGQGTRLTVV.

The chain combines TRBV7-9 with TRBJ2-1; D unresolved. The V and J ends lost 3 bases and 5 bases respectively, with 14 bases between them. The CDR3 contains 15 residues. Germline-derived CDR1 and CDR2 are SEHNR and FQNEAQ (reference sequence). CDR3 DNA sequence: TGTGCCAGCAGCTTCCTTAGCATACGAGACAATGAGCAGTTCTTC. This encodes CASSFLSIRDNEQFF.

The gene calls are TRBV7-6 and TRBJ2-6; no reliable D call. The germline V gene has CDR1 SGHVS and CDR2 FNYEAQ. The CDR3 runs to 16 residues. The V and J ends lost 0 bases and 0 bases respectively, with 6 bases between them. The CDR3 is CASSLARSSGANVLTF. The CDR3 nucleotides are TGTGCCAGCAGCTTAGCACGTAGCTCTGGGGCCAACGTCCTGACTTTC.

J is TRBJ1-3 and V is TRBV18; D possibly corresponds to TRBD1 (6 bases). CDR1 is KGHSH, CDR2 LQKENI, per germline. V lost 0 bases and J 1 base, leaving 22 bases between the germline ends. The CDR3 sequence is 20 residues long. In DNA, the CDR3 is TGTGCCAGCTCACCACCCTTAACAGGGTACATATTTTCTTCTGGAAACACCATATATTTT. Amino acid sequence: CASSPPLTGYIFSSGNTIYF.

Of note for this clone: In the same sample, other DNA sequences code for this CDR3. The rearrangement uses TRBV9 and TRBJ2-7; perhaps TRBD2 as D (6 bases). The V end was cut by 0 bases, the J end by 0 bases, with 10 bases between. The CDR3 loop spans 15 amino acids. CDR1 and CDR2 from the germline V gene are SGDLS and YYNGEE. This CDR3 reads CASSVGGRSSYEQYF. The CDR3 nucleotides are TGTGCCAGCAGCGTAGGAGGGAGGAGCTCCTACGAGCAGTACTTC.

The genes are TRBV19 and TRBJ1-5; D might be TRBD1 (5 bases). V dropped 6 bases and J dropped 3 bases, with 15 bases sitting between them. This CDR3 spans 15 amino acids. The germline V gene has CDR1 LNHDA and CDR2 SQIVND (reference sequence). The CDR3 bases are TGTGCCAGTAGGAGAGCTGACAGATCCAATCAGCCCCAGCATTTT. Translation gives CASRRADRSNQPQHF.

The chain employs TRBV2 and TRBJ2-5, with 9 nucleotides matching TRBD1. The CDR3 has 17 residues. After removal of 0 bases from V and 0 bases from J, the junction contained 5 bases not matched to a gene. Looked up from germline, CDR1 is SNHLY and CDR2 is FYNNEI. The DNA for the CDR3 is TGTGCCAGCAGTGAAGCGCCGACAGGGGGATACCAAGAGACCCAGTACTTC. Protein: CASSEAPTGGYQETQYF.

Only one count was recorded for this clone. The chain couples TRBV5-1 to TRBJ1-1; 8 bases line up with TRBD1. Trimming took 1 base from V and 3 from J; bases not matched to a gene: 5. There are 15 residues in the CDR3. CDR1 and CDR2 (germline): SGHRS, YFSETQ. The CDR3 is CASSLHRGRDTEAFF. The CDR3 DNA reads TGCGCCAGCAGCTTGCACAGGGGGAGGGACACTGAAGCTTTCTTT.

The chain carries TRBV9 and TRBJ1-2, with 8 positions matching TRBD1. The CDR3 spans 17 residues. Looked up from germline, CDR1 is SGDLS and CDR2 is YYNGEE. J gave up 5 bases and V 0 bases, and 12 bases lay outside the gene matches. CDR3 amino acids: CASSVGQGSVERYGYTF. CDR3 bases: TGTGCCAGCAGCGTAGGACAGGGGTCAGTTGAGAGATATGGCTACACCTTC. Supplemented by reference TRBV9 and TRBJ1-2, the full variable domain reads DSGVTQTPKHLITATGQRVTLRCSPRSGDLSVYWYQQSLDQGLQFLIQYYNGEERAKGNILERFSAQQFPDLHSELNLSSLELGDSALYFCASSVGQGSVERYGYTFGSGTRLTVV.

The CDR3 sequence: CASSLEGQDYNEQFF. In DNA, the CDR3 is TGTGCCAGCAGCTTAGAAGGACAGGATTACAATGAGCAGTTCTTC. The chain has TRBV7-2 and TRBJ2-1; 7 bases agree with TRBD1. The CDR3 sequence is 15 residues long. Germline V gene lookup returns CDR1 SGHTA and CDR2 FQGNSA. The V gene end was trimmed by 1 base and the J gene end by 4 bases; junction bases not matched to a gene: 4.

V usage is TRBV19 and J usage is TRBJ1-1; perhaps TRBD1 as D (5 bases). Germline-derived CDR1 and CDR2 are LNHDA and SQIVND (reference sequence). The CDR3 totals 11 residues. Trimming took off 10 bases at V and 9 bases at J, with 15 bases between the two ends. This CDR3 reads CATRDFTKAFF. The CDR3, as DNA: TGTGCCACTAGGGACTTTACTAAAGCTTTCTTT. Drawing the rest from reference TRBV19 and TRBJ1-1, the complete variable domain is DGGITQSPKYLFRKEGQNVTLSCEQNLNHDAMYWYRQDPGQGLRLIYYSQIVNDFQKGDIAEGYSVSREKKESFPLTVTSAQKNPTAFYLCATRDFTKAFFGQGTRLTVV.

The chain recombines TRBV19 with TRBJ2-5; 10 positions match TRBD2. Per germline, CDR1 LNHDA and CDR2 SQIVND (reference sequence). Trimming cost V 1 base and J 5 bases; bases outside gene matches: 7. CDR3 length: 16 residues. The CDR3 reads CASSIGRTSGSETQYF. The CDR3, as DNA: TGTGCCAGTAGTATAGGTCGGACTAGCGGTTCGGAGACCCAGTACTTC.

The CDR3 protein is CASSTSVRGGGNGYTF. CDR3 DNA sequence: TGTGCCAGCAGCACCAGTGTCCGGGGTGGGGGGAATGGCTACACCTTC. The gene calls are TRBV7-9 and TRBJ1-2, with a tentative D call TRBD1 (5 bases). Deletions cut 5 bases from V and 6 bases from J, with 22 bases between. This CDR3 is built from 16 residues. Germline loops: CDR1 SEHNR, CDR2 FQNEAQ (reference sequence).

The rearrangement uses TRBV3-1 (or the pseudogene TRBV3-2) and TRBJ1-1, with a tentative D call TRBD1 (5 bases). V dropped 0 bases and J dropped 10 bases, with 24 bases sitting between them. This CDR3 spans 17 amino acids. Germline assignment: CDR1 LGHDT and CDR2 YNNKEL (reference sequence). CDR3 loop: CASSQDDEEGGESGAFF. For the CDR3, the DNA is TGTGCCAGCAGCCAAGATGATGAGGAGGGAGGGGAATCGGGAGCTTTCTTT.

This clone was recorded only once. The chain employs TRBV30 and TRBJ2-1; possibly TRBD1 for D (5 bases). V lost 5 bases to trimming and J lost 2 bases, with 10 bases between them. Germline assignment: CDR1 GTSNPN and CDR2 SVGIG (reference sequence). The CDR3 totals 13 residues. The DNA for the CDR3 is TGTGCCTGGGCTGCGGACACCTACAATGAGCAGTTCTTC. This codes for CAWAADTYNEQFF. The full variable domain, completed using reference TRBV30 and TRBJ2-1, is SQTIHQWPATLVQPVGSPLSLECTVEGTSNPNLYWYRQAAGRGLQLLFYSVGIGQISSEVPQNLSASRPQDRQFILSSKKLLLSDSGFYLCAWAADTYNEQFFGPGTRLTVL.

V usage is TRBV5-6 and J usage is TRBJ1-2, with D maybe TRBD1 (5 bases). Trimming took 0 bases from V and 8 from J, leaving 11 bases between them. Germline V gene data show CDR1 as SGHDT and CDR2 as YYEEEE. There are 13 residues in the CDR3. CDR3 coding DNA: TGTGCCAGCAGCTTGGTTCCGACAGAGGGCTACACCTTC. It codes for CASSLVPTEGYTF.